The next 10 T cell receptor beta chains were all read from a single sample in a study of control samples from healthy donors and cancer patients. TCRdb's copy holds only in-frame clones and misses some; the assay was immunoSEQ multiplex PCR. This table holds more than 95,000 clones, around 89% found once. The sequencing input was blood. Source of these receptors: a woman in her seventies in good health.

The chain joins TRBV9 to TRBJ2-1; 9 positions match TRBD1. The length of the CDR3 is 16 residues. The trim removed 3 bases at V and 4 bases at J, leaving 8 bases unmatched. CDR1 is SGDLS and CDR2 is YYNGEE in the germline V gene. CDR3 protein: CASSGGDRDLYNEQFF. In nucleotides, the CDR3 is TGTGCCAGCAGCGGGGGGGACAGGGATCTATACAATGAGCAGTTCTTC.

The chain couples TRBV29-1 to TRBJ2-7; TRBD1 might be the D (6 bases). V lost 1 base and J 3 bases, leaving 13 bases between the germline ends. The CDR3 length is 14 residues. The germline V gene encodes CDR1 SQVTM and CDR2 ANQGSEA. CDR3 bases: TGCAGCGTTGAAGGGGTAACAGGGAACTACGAGCAGTACTTC. Residues: CSVEGVTGNYEQYF.

The chain's CDR3 is CASSWTANSPLHF. The CDR3 DNA sequence: TGTGCCAGCTCTTGGACCGCGAATTCACCCCTCCACTTT. The V and J genes are TRBV12-3 or TRBV12-4 and TRBJ1-6; D unclear. The CDR3 contains 13 residues. Trimming cost V 8 bases and J 7 bases, with 12 bases left between them.

V and J are TRBV7-9 and TRBJ2-5; TRBD1 might be the D (6 bases). The germline gives CDR1 SEHNR, CDR2 FQNEAQ (reference sequence). V lost 6 bases and J lost 5, with 22 bases in between. This CDR3 contains 16 residues. This CDR3 reads CASRTDNRAGSETQYF. The CDR3 DNA reads TGTGCCAGCAGAACCGATAACAGGGCAGGATCGGAGACCCAGTACTTC. The full variable domain, in which reference TRBV7-9 and TRBJ2-5 provide the parts outside the CDR3, is DTGVSQNPRHKITKRGQNVTFRCDPISEHNRLYWYRQTLGQGPEFLTYFQNEAQLEKSRLLSDRFSAERPKGSFSTLEIQRTEQGDSAMYLCASRTDNRAGSETQYFGPGTRLLVL.

CDR3 amino acids: CASSDSGGGNNEQFF. The CDR3 DNA reads as TGTGCCAGCAGCGATAGCGGGGGGGGAAACAATGAGCAGTTCTTC. This sequence joins TRBV7-3 and TRBJ2-1; TRBD2 matches at 11 bases. The CDR3 runs to 15 residues. V shed 5 bases, J shed 5 bases, and the junction held 5 bases outside the gene matches. CDR1 SGHTA and CDR2 FQGTGA come from the germline V gene.

This clone appeared a single time. This chain uses TRBV7-9 with TRBJ2-7; possibly TRBD1 for D (5 bases). V gave up 1 base and J gave up 1 base, with 8 bases separating them. In germline, CDR1 is SEHNR, CDR2 FQNEAQ (reference sequence). CDR3 length: 14 amino acids. The CDR3 region is CASSLEGRSYEQYF. CDR3 in DNA: TGTGCCAGCAGCTTAGAGGGGCGTTCCTACGAGCAGTACTTC. Using reference TRBV7-9 and TRBJ2-7 for the parts outside the CDR3, the full variable domain is DTGVSQNPRHKITKRGQNVTFRCDPISEHNRLYWYRQTLGQGPEFLTYFQNEAQLEKSRLLSDRFSAERPKGSFSTLEIQRTEQGDSAMYLCASSLEGRSYEQYFGPGTRLTVT.

The chain joins TRBV10-2 to TRBJ1-1; possibly TRBD1 for D (5 bases). Trimming removed 7 bases from V and 2 bases from J, with 11 bases in between. CDR1 is WSHSY, CDR2 SAAADI, per germline. This CDR3 is 13 amino acids long. CDR3 coding DNA: TGCGCCAGCAATCGAGGGACCAACACTGAAGCTTTCTTT. Translated, it gives CASNRGTNTEAFF.

The chain combines TRBV3-1 (or the pseudogene TRBV3-2) with TRBJ1-3; no definite D call. This CDR3 comprises 16 residues. Germline CDR1 LGHDT, CDR2 YNNKEL (reference sequence). The V gene lost 1 base and the J gene lost 0 bases, with 10 bases spanning the gap. Here the CDR3 DNA reads TGTGCCAGCAGCCAAGGGTTTTCGGGCTCTGGAAACACCATATATTTT. Protein: CASSQGFSGSGNTIYF.

The chain recombines TRBV2 with TRBJ1-1; 8 nucleotides align to TRBD1. The V and J ends lost 9 bases and 1 base, in that order; junction bases with no gene match: 4. The CDR3 totals 13 residues. CDR1 and CDR2 (germline): SNHLY, FYNNEI. The CDR3 here is CASPGTGNTEAFF. In nucleotides, the CDR3 is TGTGCCAGTCCCGGGACAGGGAACACTGAAGCTTTCTTT. The full variable domain, completed using reference TRBV2 and TRBJ1-1, is EPEVTQTPSHQVTQMGQEVILRCVPISNHLYFYWYRQILGQKVEFLVSFYNNEISEKSEIFDDQFSVERPDGSNFTLKIRSTKLEDSAMYFCASPGTGNTEAFFGQGTRLTVV.

The V and J genes are TRBV5-4 and TRBJ2-7, with unresolved D. This CDR3 comprises 16 residues. Germline CDR1 reads SGHNT; CDR2 reads YYREEE (reference sequence). V shed 0 bases and J shed 2 bases, with 15 bases lying between them. CDR3 protein: CASSLDVPQVPYEQYF. CDR3 nucleotide sequence: TGTGCCAGCAGCTTGGACGTTCCCCAGGTCCCCTACGAGCAGTACTTC. Variable domain in full (rest from reference TRBV5-4 and TRBJ2-7): ETGVTQSPTHLIKTRGQQVTLRCSSQSGHNTVSWYQQALGQGPQFIFQYYREEENGRGNFPPRFSGLQFPNYSSELNVNALELDDSALYLCASSLDVPQVPYEQYFGPGTRLTVT.